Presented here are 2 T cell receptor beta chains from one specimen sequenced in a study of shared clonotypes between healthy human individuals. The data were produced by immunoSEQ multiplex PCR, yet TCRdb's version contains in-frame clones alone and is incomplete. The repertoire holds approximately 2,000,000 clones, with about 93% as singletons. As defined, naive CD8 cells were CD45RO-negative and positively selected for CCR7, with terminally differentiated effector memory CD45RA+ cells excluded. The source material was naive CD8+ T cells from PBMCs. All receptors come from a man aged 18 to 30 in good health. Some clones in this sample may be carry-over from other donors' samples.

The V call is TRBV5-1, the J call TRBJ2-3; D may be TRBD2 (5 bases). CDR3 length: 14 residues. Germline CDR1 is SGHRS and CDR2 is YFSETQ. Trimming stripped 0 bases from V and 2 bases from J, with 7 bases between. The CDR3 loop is CASSLGRYTDTQYF. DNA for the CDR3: TGCGCCAGCAGCTTGGGGAGGTACACAGATACGCAGTATTTT.

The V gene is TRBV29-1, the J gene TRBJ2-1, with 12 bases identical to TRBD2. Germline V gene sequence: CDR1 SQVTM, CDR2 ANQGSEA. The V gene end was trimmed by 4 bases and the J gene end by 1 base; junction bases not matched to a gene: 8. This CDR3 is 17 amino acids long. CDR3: CSVGWLAGGPSYNEQFF. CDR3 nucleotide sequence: TGCAGCGTTGGTTGGCTAGCGGGAGGGCCGTCCTACAATGAGCAGTTCTTC.